Below are 27 T cell receptor beta chains sequenced from a single sample in a study of vaccination and CD4 T cells after COVID-19. The treatment here: approximately 11-day PBMC culture with coronavirus spike peptide pools or control peptides (ViraFEST assay). Sequencing of the DNA from cultured CD4+ T cells was carried out with the Oncomine TCR Beta short-read assay. A single record per CDR3 protein comes from TCRdb applying MiXCR to the PCR reads. The table has some 9,000 distinct CDR3 sequences, 64% seen once; the top ten hold 30% to 40%. These receptors have no identified antigens. The sequencing input was CD4+ T cells from blood, cultured in vitro. The receptor set was obtained from a human donor who had recovered from COVID-19.

The chain employs TRBV20-1 and TRBJ2-2; D not certain. The CDR3 runs 16 residues. In germline, CDR1 is DFQATT, CDR2 SNEGSKA (reference sequence). The V and J ends lost 0 bases and 6 bases respectively, with 17 bases between them. Here the CDR3 reads CSARDFASFKAGELFF. The CDR3, as DNA: TGCAGTGCTAGAGATTTCGCTAGTTTTAAGGCCGGGGAGCTGTTTTTT.

The chain has TRBV27 and TRBJ1-1; the match to TRBD1 covers 9 bases. The CDR3 consists of 14 residues. The germline V gene has CDR1 MNHEY and CDR2 SMNVEV (reference sequence). V shed 5 bases, J shed 6 bases, and the junction held 7 bases outside the gene matches. In DNA form, the CDR3 reads TGTGCCAGCAGTCTAACAGGGGGCGCGTCTGAAGCTTTCTTT. Amino acids: CASSLTGGASEAFF.

The rearrangement links TRBV20-1 to TRBJ2-2; tentatively, D is TRBD1 (6 bases). Germline V gives CDR1 DFQATT, CDR2 SNEGSKA (reference sequence). The CDR3 has 12 residues. Trimming took off 5 bases at V and 5 bases at J, with 9 bases between the two ends. CDR3 amino acids: CSAGRGTGELFF. CDR3 DNA: TGCAGTGCTGGCAGGGGAACCGGGGAGCTGTTTTTT.

The V gene is TRBV15, the J gene TRBJ2-2; 7 bases align to TRBD2. CDR1 is LNHNV and CDR2 is YYDKDF in the germline V gene (reference sequence). The V segment lost 3 bases and the J segment 6 bases; nucleotides outside the gene matches: 7. The CDR3 totals 15 residues. The CDR3 here is CATSRRAGTSGELFF. In DNA, the CDR3 is TGTGCCACCAGCAGGCGAGCGGGAACGTCCGGGGAGCTGTTTTTT.

V is TRBV28 and J is TRBJ1-2; D gene ambiguous. In germline, CDR1 is MDHEN, CDR2 SYDVKM. The V and J ends lost 6 bases and 1 base respectively, with 12 bases between them. The CDR3 sequence is 14 residues long. In DNA, the CDR3 is TGTGCCAGCAGCTCCTCGCCCCTTAACTATGGCTACACCTTC. It codes for CASSSSPLNYGYTF.

V and J are TRBV12-3 or TRBV12-4 and TRBJ2-7; 9 bases are a match to TRBD1. The CDR3 covers 14 residues. Unmatched junction bases numbered 5, after V lost 6 bases and J lost 2 bases. CDR3 sequence: CASSAGTGPYEQYF. CDR3 coding DNA: TGTGCCAGCAGCGCCGGGACAGGGCCCTACGAGCAGTACTTC.

Only a few counts were recorded for this clonotype. The chain carries TRBV2 and TRBJ2-1, with a weak D call TRBD2 (6 bases). V lost 7 bases and J 0 bases, leaving 16 bases between the germline ends. Germline V lookup: CDR1 SNHLY, CDR2 FYNNEI. There are 16 residues in the CDR3. The CDR3 DNA is TGTGCCAGCACCCCAATCGGGGGAAGCTCCTACAATGAGCAGTTCTTC. This encodes CASTPIGGSSYNEQFF.

In this sample, this clonotype turned up a few times. The chain recombines TRBV20-1 with TRBJ1-1; 7 bases are a match to TRBD1. CDR3 length: 12 residues. Germline trimming cut 6 bases from V and 2 bases from J; bases unmatched to any gene: 3. Germline V lookup: CDR1 DFQATT, CDR2 SNEGSKA (reference sequence). The CDR3 DNA sequence: TGCAGTGCGAGACAGGGTAACACTGAAGCTTTCTTT. This encodes CSARQGNTEAFF.

The chain employs TRBV6-2 or TRBV6-3 and TRBJ1-1; D possibly corresponds to TRBD1 (5 bases). The CDR3 is 11 amino acids. Trimming cost V 6 bases and J 4 bases, with 6 bases left between them. Germline lookup yields CDR1 MNHEY and CDR2 SVGEGT. The CDR3: CASRQVTEAFF. CDR3 nucleotides: TGTGCCAGCAGACAGGTCACTGAAGCTTTCTTT.

The V and J genes are TRBV24-1 and TRBJ1-5; D uncertain. Germline V CDR1 and CDR2: KGHDR, SFDVKD. The CDR3 extends over 13 amino acids. Trimming took off 9 bases at V and 0 bases at J, with 8 bases between the two ends. CDR3 DNA: TGTGCCACCGGGCAGGATAGCAATCAGCCCCAGCATTTT. Its translation is CATGQDSNQPQHF.

This clonotype appeared once. The chain carries TRBV7-9 and TRBJ2-5; TRBD2 is a possible D gene (5 bases). Trimming shortened V by 2 bases and J by 5 bases, and 15 bases separated the two germline ends. Germline CDR1 SEHNR, CDR2 FQNEAQ (reference sequence). CDR3 length: 15 residues. CDR3 amino acids: CASSLTLLVGETQYF. The CDR3 coding sequence is TGTGCCAGCAGCTTAACCTTACTAGTCGGGGAGACCCAGTACTTC. Supplemented by reference TRBV7-9 and TRBJ2-5, the full variable domain reads DTGVSQNPRHKITKRGQNVTFRCDPISEHNRLYWYRQTLGQGPEFLTYFQNEAQLEKSRLLSDRFSAERPKGSFSTLEIQRTEQGDSAMYLCASSLTLLVGETQYFGPGTRLLVL.

The chain joins TRBV20-1 to TRBJ2-3; D is uncertain. Germline V gene data show CDR1 as DFQATT and CDR2 as SNEGSKA (reference sequence). The CDR3 spans 15 residues. Trimming took 3 bases from V and 1 from J, leaving 14 bases between them. The CDR3 coding sequence is TGCAGTGCTAGTCGGCACTACCTGGGCACAGATACGCAGTATTTT. This codes for CSASRHYLGTDTQYF.

The rearrangement links TRBV2 to TRBJ2-2; D gene uncertain. The CDR3 extends over 14 amino acids. CDR1 is SNHLY and CDR2 is FYNNEI in the germline V gene. V lost 4 bases, J lost 1 base, and 7 bases lay in between. The CDR3 sequence: CASSGLGNTGELFF. The CDR3 DNA is TGTGCCAGCAGTGGTTTAGGGAACACCGGGGAGCTGTTTTTT.

The rearrangement uses TRBV30 and TRBJ1-1; D uncertain. Germline CDR1 reads GTSNPN; CDR2 reads SVGIG (reference sequence). This CDR3 spans 13 amino acids. Trimming removed 2 bases at V and 6 bases at J, with 13 bases between. CDR3 in amino acids: CAWSSGKPPEAFF. The CDR3 DNA follows: TGTGCCTGGAGTAGTGGCAAACCCCCTGAAGCTTTCTTT.

This clonotype was observed a handful of times. The rearrangement uses TRBV20-1 and TRBJ2-3; the match to TRBD2 covers 12 bases. After removal of 1 base from V and 5 bases from J, the junction contained 7 bases not matched to a gene. This CDR3 region has 16 residues. CDR1 is DFQATT, CDR2 SNEGSKA, per germline (reference sequence). As DNA, the CDR3 is TGCAGTGCTAGAGTCGCTAGCGGGGGGGCAGTAGATACGCAGTATTTT. As protein: CSARVASGGAVDTQYF.

This clonotype appeared a few times. The V call is TRBV6-1, the J call TRBJ1-2; D gene ambiguous. Trimming shortened V by 8 bases and J by 4 bases, and 20 bases separated the two germline ends. The CDR3 spans 15 residues. Germline-derived CDR1 and CDR2 are MNHNS and SASEGT. This CDR3 reads CASRSSGGSSYGYTF. CDR3 nucleotides: TGTGCCAGCCGAAGTTCGGGAGGTTCTTCCTATGGCTACACCTTC.

This clonotype occurred once. The chain joins TRBV28 to TRBJ1-1; D might be TRBD1 (6 bases). Germline values: CDR1 MDHEN, CDR2 SYDVKM. The CDR3 runs to 14 residues. Trimming removed 6 bases from V and 0 bases from J, with 11 bases in between. CDR3 nucleotides: TGTGCCAGCAGACAGGGTTCCCTGAACACTGAAGCTTTCTTT. This gives the protein CASRQGSLNTEAFF.

This clonotype was counted only a few times. The CDR3 is CSASPLLAGGHEQYF. DNA of the CDR3: TGCAGTGCTAGTCCATTACTAGCGGGAGGCCACGAGCAGTACTTC. The V call is TRBV20-1, the J call TRBJ2-7; TRBD2 matches 12 bases. Germline-derived CDR1 and CDR2 are DFQATT and SNEGSKA (reference sequence). The V gene end was trimmed by 3 bases and the J gene end by 5 bases; junction bases not matched to a gene: 8. The CDR3 totals 15 residues.

The V gene is TRBV20-1, the J gene TRBJ1-2, with 9 bases fitting TRBD1. The germline CDR1 and CDR2 sequences are DFQATT and SNEGSKA (reference sequence). The CDR3 has 15 residues. Trimming cost V 0 bases and J 4 bases; bases outside gene matches: 6. The CDR3 coding sequence is TGCAGTGCTAGAGAGATGACAGGGGGTTTCTATGGCTACACCTTC. This sequence encodes CSAREMTGGFYGYTF.

This chain joins TRBV30 and TRBJ2-5; TRBD2 matches 7 bases. Germline V gene data show CDR1 as GTSNPN and CDR2 as SVGIG (reference sequence). V lost 0 bases to trimming and J lost 5 bases; unmatched junction nucleotides: 9. The CDR3 has 15 amino acids. This chain's CDR3 is CAWSVKTSVMETQYF. The CDR3 DNA follows: TGTGCCTGGAGTGTAAAAACTAGCGTGATGGAGACCCAGTACTTC.

This clonotype was seen a handful of times. The genes are TRBV6-2 or TRBV6-3 and TRBJ1-6; no clear D. The germline V and J ends were trimmed by 10 bases and 4 bases, with 17 bases remaining between them. The CDR3 contains 15 residues. Germline V gives CDR1 MNHEY, CDR2 SVGEGT. The CDR3 DNA reads as TGTGCCACTCTACATGCTCTAGGATATAATTCACCCCTCCACTTT. Translated: CATLHALGYNSPLHF.

The chain employs TRBV18 and TRBJ2-7, with D unresolved. CDR1 and CDR2 (germline): KGHSH, LQKENI. Between the trimmed V and J ends, which lost 3 bases and 3 bases, there was a span of 12 bases. The CDR3 has 14 residues. CDR3: CASSPPGFNYEQYF. CDR3 DNA: TGTGCCAGCTCACCTCCGGGTTTTAACTACGAGCAGTACTTC.

This clonotype has only a few counts. The genes are TRBV20-1 and TRBJ2-7, with D perhaps TRBD2 (5 bases). There are 15 residues in the CDR3. Germline values: CDR1 DFQATT, CDR2 SNEGSKA (reference sequence). V lost 1 base and J 0 bases, leaving 13 bases between the germline ends. CDR3 amino acids: CSARALPGSSYEQYF. CDR3 sequence (DNA): TGCAGTGCTAGAGCGTTACCGGGGTCCTCCTACGAGCAGTACTTC.

The J gene is TRBJ1-5, the V gene TRBV20-1; possible D gene TRBD1, 6 bases. This CDR3 contains 13 residues. Per germline, CDR1 DFQATT and CDR2 SNEGSKA (reference sequence). Trimming left V 1 base short and J 4 bases short, with 8 bases between. This CDR3 reads CSARGGGNQPQHF. The CDR3 DNA reads TGCAGTGCTAGAGGAGGGGGAAATCAGCCCCAGCATTTT.

V usage is TRBV2 and J usage is TRBJ1-6; maybe TRBD1 (5 bases). This CDR3 contains 15 residues. The germline V and J ends were trimmed by 5 bases and 5 bases, with 13 bases remaining between them. CDR1 is SNHLY, CDR2 FYNNEI, per germline. In DNA form, the CDR3 reads TGTGCCAGCAGTAACCAGGGTATCGATAATTCACCCCTCCACTTT. This encodes CASSNQGIDNSPLHF. Full variable domain (missing parts from reference TRBV2 and TRBJ1-6): EPEVTQTPSHQVTQMGQEVILRCVPISNHLYFYWYRQILGQKVEFLVSFYNNEISEKSEIFDDQFSVERPDGSNFTLKIRSTKLEDSAMYFCASSNQGIDNSPLHFGNGTRLTVT.

The rearrangement joins TRBV24-1 to TRBJ2-1; 8 positions match TRBD2. V lost 5 bases and J lost 3; bases outside the gene matches: 8. Germline CDR1 and CDR2: KGHDR and SFDVKD. This CDR3 is built from 16 residues. CDR3 nucleotide sequence: TGTGCCACCAGTGCCCAAAGCGGGAGAATCTACAATGAGCAGTTCTTC. Its translation: CATSAQSGRIYNEQFF.

This clonotype came up a few times. This chain uses TRBV6-1 with TRBJ2-2; TRBD1 is a possible D gene (5 bases). Trimming pared 6 bases from V and 4 bases from J, leaving 12 bases between. CDR1 MNHNS and CDR2 SASEGT come from the germline V gene. This CDR3 is built from 14 residues. CDR3: CASREKTGTGELFF. For the CDR3, the DNA is TGTGCCAGCAGGGAGAAAACAGGCACCGGGGAGCTGTTTTTT.